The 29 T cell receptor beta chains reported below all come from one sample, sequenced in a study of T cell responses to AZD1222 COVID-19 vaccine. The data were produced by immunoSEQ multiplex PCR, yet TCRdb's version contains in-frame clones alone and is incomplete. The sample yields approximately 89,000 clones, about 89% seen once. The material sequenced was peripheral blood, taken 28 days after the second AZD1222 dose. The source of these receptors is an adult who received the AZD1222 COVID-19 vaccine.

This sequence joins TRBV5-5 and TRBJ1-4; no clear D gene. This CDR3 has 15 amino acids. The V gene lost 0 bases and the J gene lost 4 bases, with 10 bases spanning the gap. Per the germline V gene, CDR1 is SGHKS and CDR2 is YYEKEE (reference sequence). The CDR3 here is CASSLATSFNEKLFF. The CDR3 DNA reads TGTGCCAGCAGCTTGGCGACCTCTTTTAATGAAAAACTGTTTTTT.

The CDR3 loop reads CASSPNTGAKNIQYF. CDR3 in DNA: TGTGCCAGCTCGCCCAATACAGGGGCCAAAAACATTCAGTACTTC. The chain couples TRBV18 to TRBJ2-4, with D maybe TRBD1 (6 bases). Trimming left V 6 bases short and J 1 base short, with 13 bases between. CDR1 and CDR2 (germline): KGHSH, LQKENI. This CDR3 comprises 15 residues.

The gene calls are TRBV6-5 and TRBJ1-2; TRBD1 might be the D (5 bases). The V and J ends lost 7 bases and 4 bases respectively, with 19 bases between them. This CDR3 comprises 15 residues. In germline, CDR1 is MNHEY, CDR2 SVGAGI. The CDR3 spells CASNPDSGRTYGYTF. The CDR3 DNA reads TGTGCCAGCAATCCAGACTCGGGACGGACCTATGGCTACACCTTC.

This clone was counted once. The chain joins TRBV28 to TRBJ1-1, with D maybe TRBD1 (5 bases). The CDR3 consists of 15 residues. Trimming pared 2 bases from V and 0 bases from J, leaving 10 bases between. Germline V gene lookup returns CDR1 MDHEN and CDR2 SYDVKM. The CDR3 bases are TGTGCCAGCAGTTTAACAGGTCTCATGAACACTGAAGCTTTCTTT. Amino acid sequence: CASSLTGLMNTEAFF.

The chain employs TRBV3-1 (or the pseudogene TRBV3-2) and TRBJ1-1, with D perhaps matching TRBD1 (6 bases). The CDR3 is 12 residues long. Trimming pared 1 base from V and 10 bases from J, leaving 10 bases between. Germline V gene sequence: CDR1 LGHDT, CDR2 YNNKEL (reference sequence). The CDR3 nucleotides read TGTGCCAGCAGCCAAGCCACAGGGCGAGCTTTCTTT. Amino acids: CASSQATGRAFF.

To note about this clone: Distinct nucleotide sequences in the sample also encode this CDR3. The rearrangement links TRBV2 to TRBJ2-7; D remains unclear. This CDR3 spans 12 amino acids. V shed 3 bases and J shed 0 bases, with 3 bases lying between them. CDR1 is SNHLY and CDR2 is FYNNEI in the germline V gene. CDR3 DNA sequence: TGTGCCAGCAGTGACATCTCCTACGAGCAGTACTTC. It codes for CASSDISYEQYF.

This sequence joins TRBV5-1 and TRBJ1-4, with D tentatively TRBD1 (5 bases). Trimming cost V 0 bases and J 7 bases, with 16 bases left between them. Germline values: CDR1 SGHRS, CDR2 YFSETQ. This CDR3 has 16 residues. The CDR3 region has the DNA TGCGCCAGCAGCTTGGCTCGTCAGGGTTTGGGTGAAAAACTGTTTTTT. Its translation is CASSLARQGLGEKLFF.

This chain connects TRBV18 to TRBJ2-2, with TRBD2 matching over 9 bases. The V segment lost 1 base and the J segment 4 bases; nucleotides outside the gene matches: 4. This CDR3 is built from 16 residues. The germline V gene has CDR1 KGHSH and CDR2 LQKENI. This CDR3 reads CASSPLRGGSTGELFF. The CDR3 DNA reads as TGTGCCAGCTCACCACTGCGGGGGGGCAGCACCGGGGAGCTGTTTTTT.

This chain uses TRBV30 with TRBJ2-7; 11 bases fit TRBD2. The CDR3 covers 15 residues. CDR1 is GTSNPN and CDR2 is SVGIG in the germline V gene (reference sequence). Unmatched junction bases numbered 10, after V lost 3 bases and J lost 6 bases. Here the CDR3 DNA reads TGTGCCTGGAGCGATACTAGCGGGAGAGTAGGCGAGCAGTACTTC. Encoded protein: CAWSDTSGRVGEQYF.

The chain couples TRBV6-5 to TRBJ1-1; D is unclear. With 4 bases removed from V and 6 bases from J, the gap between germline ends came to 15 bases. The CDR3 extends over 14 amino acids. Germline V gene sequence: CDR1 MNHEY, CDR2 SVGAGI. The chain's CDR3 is CASSLAPGRAEAFF. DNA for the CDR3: TGTGCCAGCAGTTTAGCCCCAGGTAGGGCTGAAGCTTTCTTT.

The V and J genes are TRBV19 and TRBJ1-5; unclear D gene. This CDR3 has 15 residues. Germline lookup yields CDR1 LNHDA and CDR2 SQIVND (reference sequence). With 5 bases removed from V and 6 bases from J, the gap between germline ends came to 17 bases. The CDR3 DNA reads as TGTGCCAGTAGTGCGGGCAGGATGGTCGGTCAGCCCCAGCATTTT. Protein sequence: CASSAGRMVGQPQHF.

CDR3 region: CAWRKRDRGPGYTF. The CDR3 bases are TGTGCCTGGAGGAAGCGGGACAGGGGGCCTGGCTACACCTTC. The V gene is TRBV30, the J gene TRBJ1-2, with 12 bases lining up with TRBD1. The CDR3 consists of 14 residues. In germline, CDR1 is GTSNPN, CDR2 SVGIG (reference sequence). J gave up 7 bases and V 3 bases, and 6 bases lay outside the gene matches.

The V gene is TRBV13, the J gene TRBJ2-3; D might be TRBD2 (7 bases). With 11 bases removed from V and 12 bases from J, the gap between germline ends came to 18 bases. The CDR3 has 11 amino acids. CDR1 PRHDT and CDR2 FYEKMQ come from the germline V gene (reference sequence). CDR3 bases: TGTGCCGCCGATGAGGGAGGGGGTCAGTATTTT. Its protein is CAADEGGGQYF.

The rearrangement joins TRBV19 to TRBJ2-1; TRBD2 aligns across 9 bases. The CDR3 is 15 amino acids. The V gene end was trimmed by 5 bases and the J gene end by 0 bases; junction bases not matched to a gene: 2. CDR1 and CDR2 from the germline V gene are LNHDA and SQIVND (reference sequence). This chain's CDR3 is CASSDSGSSYNEQFF. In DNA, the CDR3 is TGTGCCAGTAGTGATAGCGGGAGCTCCTACAATGAGCAGTTCTTC. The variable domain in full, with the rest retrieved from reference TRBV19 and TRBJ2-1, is DGGITQSPKYLFRKEGQNVTLSCEQNLNHDAMYWYRQDPGQGLRLIYYSQIVNDFQKGDIAEGYSVSREKKESFPLTVTSAQKNPTAFYLCASSDSGSSYNEQFFGPGTRLTVL.

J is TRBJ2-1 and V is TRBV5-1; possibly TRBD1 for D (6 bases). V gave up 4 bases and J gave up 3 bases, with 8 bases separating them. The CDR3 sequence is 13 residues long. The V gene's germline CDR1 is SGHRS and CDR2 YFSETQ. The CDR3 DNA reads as TGCGCCAGCAGCCAAGGGGGCTACAATGAGCAGTTCTTC. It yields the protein CASSQGGYNEQFF.

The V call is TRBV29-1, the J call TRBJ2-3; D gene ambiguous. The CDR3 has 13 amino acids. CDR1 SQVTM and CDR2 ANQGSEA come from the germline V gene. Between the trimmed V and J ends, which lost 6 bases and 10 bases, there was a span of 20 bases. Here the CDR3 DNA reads TGCAGCGTCGATCGTTCGGCTAGAGGCGCGCAGTATTTT. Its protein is CSVDRSARGAQYF.

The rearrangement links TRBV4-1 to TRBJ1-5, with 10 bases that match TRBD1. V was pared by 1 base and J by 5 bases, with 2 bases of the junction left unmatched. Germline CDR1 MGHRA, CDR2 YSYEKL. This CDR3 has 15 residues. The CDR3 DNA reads TGCGCCAGCAGCCAAGTCGGGACAGGGGATCAGCCCCAGCATTTT. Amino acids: CASSQVGTGDQPQHF.

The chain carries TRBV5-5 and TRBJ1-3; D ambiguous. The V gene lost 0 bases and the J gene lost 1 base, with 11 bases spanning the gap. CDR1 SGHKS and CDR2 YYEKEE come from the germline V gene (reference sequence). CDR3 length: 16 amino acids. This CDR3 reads CASSLGPGTSGNTIYF. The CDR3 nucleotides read TGTGCCAGCAGCTTGGGCCCGGGTACTTCTGGAAACACCATATATTTT.

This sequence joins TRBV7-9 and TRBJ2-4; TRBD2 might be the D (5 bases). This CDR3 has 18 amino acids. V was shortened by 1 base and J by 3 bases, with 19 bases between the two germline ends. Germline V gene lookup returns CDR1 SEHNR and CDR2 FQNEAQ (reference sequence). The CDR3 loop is CASSLGDPRGSGKNIQYF. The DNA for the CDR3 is TGTGCCAGCAGCTTAGGCGACCCCCGAGGGTCTGGCAAAAACATTCAGTACTTC.

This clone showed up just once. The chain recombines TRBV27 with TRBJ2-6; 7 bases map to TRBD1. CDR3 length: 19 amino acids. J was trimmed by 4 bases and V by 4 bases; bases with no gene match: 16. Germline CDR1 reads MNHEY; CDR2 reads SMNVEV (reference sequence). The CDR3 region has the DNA TGTGCCAGCAGTTCCCTCACAGGGGAACTTTTTTCGGGGGCCAACGTCCTGACTTTC. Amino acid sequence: CASSSLTGELFSGANVLTF. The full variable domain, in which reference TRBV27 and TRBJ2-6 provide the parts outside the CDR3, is EAQVTQNPRYLITVTGKKLTVTCSQNMNHEYMSWYRQDPGLGLRQIYYSMNVEVTDKGDVPEGYKVSRKEKRNFPLILESPSPNQTSLYFCASSSLTGELFSGANVLTFGAGSRLTVL.

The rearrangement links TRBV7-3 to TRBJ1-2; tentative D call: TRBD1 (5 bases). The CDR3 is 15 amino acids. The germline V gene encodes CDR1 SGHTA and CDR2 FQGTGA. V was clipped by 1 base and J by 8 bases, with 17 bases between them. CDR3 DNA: TGTGCCAGCAGCTTAAACCAGGGAGCCATGGGAGGCTACACCTTC. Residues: CASSLNQGAMGGYTF.

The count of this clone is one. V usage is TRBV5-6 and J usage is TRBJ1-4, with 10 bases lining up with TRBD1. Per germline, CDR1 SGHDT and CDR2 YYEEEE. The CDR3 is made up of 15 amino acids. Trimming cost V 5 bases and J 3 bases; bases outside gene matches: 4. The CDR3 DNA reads TGTGCCAGCAGAGGTGGGACAGGGGCTAATGAAAAACTGTTTTTT. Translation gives CASRGGTGANEKLFF.

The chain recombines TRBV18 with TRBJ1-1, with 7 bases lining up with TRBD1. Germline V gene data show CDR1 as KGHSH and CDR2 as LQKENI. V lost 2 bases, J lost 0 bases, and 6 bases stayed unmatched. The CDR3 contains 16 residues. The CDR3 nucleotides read TGTGCCAGCTCACCAACAATGGGACAGATGAACACTGAAGCTTTCTTT. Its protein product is CASSPTMGQMNTEAFF. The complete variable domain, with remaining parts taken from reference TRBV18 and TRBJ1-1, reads NAGVMQNPRHLVRRRGQEARLRCSPMKGHSHVYWYRQLPEEGLKFMVYLQKENIIDESGMPKERFSAEFPKEGPSILRIQQVVRGDSAAYFCASSPTMGQMNTEAFFGQGTRLTVV.

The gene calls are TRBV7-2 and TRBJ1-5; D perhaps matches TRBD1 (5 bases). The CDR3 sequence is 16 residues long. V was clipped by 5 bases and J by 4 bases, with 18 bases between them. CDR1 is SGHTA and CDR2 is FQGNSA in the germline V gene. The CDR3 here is CASSPGGARLNQPQHF. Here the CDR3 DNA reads TGTGCCAGCAGCCCGGGCGGGGCGAGATTAAATCAGCCCCAGCATTTT.

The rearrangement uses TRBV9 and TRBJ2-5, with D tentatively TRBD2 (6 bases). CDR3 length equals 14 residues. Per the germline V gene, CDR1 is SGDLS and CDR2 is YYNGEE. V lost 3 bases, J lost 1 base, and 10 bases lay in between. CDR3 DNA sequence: TGTGCCAGCAGCGGGGGCGGGATCCAAGAGACCCAGTACTTC. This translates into CASSGGGIQETQYF.

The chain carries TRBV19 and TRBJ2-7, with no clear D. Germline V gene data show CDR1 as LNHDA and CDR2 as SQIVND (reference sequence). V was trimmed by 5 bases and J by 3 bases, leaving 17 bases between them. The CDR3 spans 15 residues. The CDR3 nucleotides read TGTGCCAGTAGTGGGCGTGGGTCCAGCCTCTACGAGCAGTACTTC. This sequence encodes CASSGRGSSLYEQYF. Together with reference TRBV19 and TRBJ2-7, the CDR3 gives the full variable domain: DGGITQSPKYLFRKEGQNVTLSCEQNLNHDAMYWYRQDPGQGLRLIYYSQIVNDFQKGDIAEGYSVSREKKESFPLTVTSAQKNPTAFYLCASSGRGSSLYEQYFGPGTRLTVT.

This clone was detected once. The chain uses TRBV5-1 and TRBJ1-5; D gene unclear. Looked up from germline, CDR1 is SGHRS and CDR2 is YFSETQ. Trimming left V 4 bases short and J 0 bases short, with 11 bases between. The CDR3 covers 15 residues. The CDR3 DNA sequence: TGCGCCAGCAGCCCCGGAAGCAATAGCAATCAGCCCCAGCATTTT. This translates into CASSPGSNSNQPQHF.

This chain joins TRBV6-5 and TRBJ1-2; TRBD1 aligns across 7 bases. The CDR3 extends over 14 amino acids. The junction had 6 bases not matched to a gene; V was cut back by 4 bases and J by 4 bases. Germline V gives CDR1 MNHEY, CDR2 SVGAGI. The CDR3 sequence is CASSSNRGVYGYTF. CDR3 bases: TGTGCCAGCAGTTCAAACAGGGGTGTCTATGGCTACACCTTC.

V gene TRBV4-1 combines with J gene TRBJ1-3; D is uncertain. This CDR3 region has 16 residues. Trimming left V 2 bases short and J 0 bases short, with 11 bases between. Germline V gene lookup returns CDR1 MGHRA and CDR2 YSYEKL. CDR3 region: CASSQFIFSSGNTIYF. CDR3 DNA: TGCGCCAGCAGCCAATTTATCTTTAGCTCTGGAAACACCATATATTTT.